The rows below give T cell receptor beta chains drawn from one sample of a study of blood T cell repertoires in COVID-19. The repertoire was sequenced with immunoSEQ multiplex PCR; TCRdb's copy has only in-frame clones and lacks some. The sample shows some 330,000 clones, about 90% of them seen only once. The sample consisted of PBMCs or T cells enriched from blood (not recorded which). These receptors all stem from a man in his forties in a cohort exposed to, infected with or recovered from COVID-19 (not recorded which). Both conserved end residues are part of each CDR3. The order of the fields is CDR3 DNA, CDR3 protein, J gene, V gene, clone size, D gene. A D gene is named only where the DNA matches it firmly. Rows may omit the clone size; those that give it use once, few, many or a size class.

TGTGCCAGCAGCTTATCGGAAACTATCTATGGCTACACCTTC	CASSLSETIYGYTF	TRBJ1-2	TRBV7-6	NA	NA
TGTGCCAGCAGTTACTCGGGGGGGCGCACTGGAAACACCATATATTTT	CASSYSGGRTGNTIYF	TRBJ1-3	TRBV6-5	NA	NA
TGCGCCAGCAGCCTAGCGGGAGGGGAGCTGTTTTTT	CASSLAGGELFF	TRBJ2-2	TRBV5-1	NA	TRBD2
TGTGCCAGCAGCCTAGGGACTAGCGGGACCTACGAGCAGTACTTC	CASSLGTSGTYEQYF	TRBJ2-7	TRBV3-1/TRBV3-2	NA	TRBD2
TGTGCCACCAGCGCTCAGGGAAGGTACAGTGAGCAGTTCTTC	CATSAQGRYSEQFF	TRBJ2-1	TRBV24-1	once	NA
TGCAGTGCTAGTCCGTCCGACAGGACCAATTCACCCCTCCACTTT	CSASPSDRTNSPLHF	TRBJ1-6	TRBV20-1	NA	NA
TGTGCCAGCAGCTTCAGGAGCGGGAGTCTGCCAGATACGCAGTATTTT	CASSFRSGSLPDTQYF	TRBJ2-3	TRBV11-3	once	TRBD2
TGTGCCAGCATGAGACCGGGACACCGGGATGAAGCTTTCTTT	CASMRPGHRDEAFF	TRBJ1-1	TRBV6-5	NA	NA
TGCGCCAGCAAATCGTTGGAGGGTTACGAGCAGTACTTC	CASKSLEGYEQYF	TRBJ2-7	TRBV5-1	NA	NA
TGTGCCAGCGGGACAGGCGCTTACGAGCAGTACTTC	CASGTGAYEQYF	TRBJ2-7	TRBV19	NA	TRBD1
TGTGCCACCAGAGCTAGCGCCGGTGAGGCCGGGGAGCTGTTTTTT	CATRASAGEAGELFF	TRBJ2-2	TRBV24-1	NA	NA
TGCGCCAGCAGTCGCAGGTACCTTTTCTCTGGGGCCAACGTCCTGACTTTC	CASSRRYLFSGANVLTF	TRBJ2-6	TRBV23-1	NA	NA
TGTGCCAGCAGAGGGACAGGGAACACCGGGGAGCTGTTTTTT	CASRGTGNTGELFF	TRBJ2-2	TRBV28	once	TRBD1
TGCGCCAGCAGCTTGTCGGGGGGCTCAAACACTGAAGCTTTCTTT	CASSLSGGSNTEAFF	TRBJ1-1	TRBV5-1	once	NA
TGTGCCAGCAGTTACTCTAGACACGGGGAGCTGTTTTTT	CASSYSRHGELFF	TRBJ2-2	TRBV6-6	NA	NA
TGTGCCAGCTCACCAGGAGCGGGACCCTACTACGAGCAGTACTTC	CASSPGAGPYYEQYF	TRBJ2-7	TRBV18	NA	TRBD2
TGTGCCACCAGCAGAGATCTGCAGGGAACAGATACGCAGTATTTT	CATSRDLQGTDTQYF	TRBJ2-3	TRBV15	NA	NA
TGTGCCAGCAGCGTGGGGACAGATCTCAATCAGCCCCAGCATTTT	CASSVGTDLNQPQHF	TRBJ1-5	TRBV5-5	NA	TRBD1
TGTGCCAGCAGCTTCGCCCTCCTAGCGGGCCCGTACACCGGGGAGCTGTTTTTT	CASSFALLAGPYTGELFF	TRBJ2-2	TRBV7-9	NA	TRBD2
TGTGCCAGCAGCCCGGGCCCCATGGGGCAGGGCTATGGCTACACCTTC	CASSPGPMGQGYGYTF	TRBJ1-2	TRBV5-5	once	NA
TGTGCCAGCAGCTTTGACAGGGTTGCCTATGGCTACACCTTC	CASSFDRVAYGYTF	TRBJ1-2	TRBV5-4	NA	TRBD1
TGCGCCAGCAGCTCAAATAGCGTCACAGATACGCAGTATTTT	CASSSNSVTDTQYF	TRBJ2-3	TRBV5-1	NA	NA
TGTGCCAGCTCACCGCAGGACTCTGGAAACACCATATATTTT	CASSPQDSGNTIYF	TRBJ1-3	TRBV18	NA	NA
TGTGCCAGTAGTACCGGGCGGGCTAGCGGGAGCAATGAGCAGTTCTTC	CASSTGRASGSNEQFF	TRBJ2-1	TRBV19	NA	TRBD2
TGTGCCAGCAGTTACGGCAAGGCGGGATCCTACGAGCAGTACTTC	CASSYGKAGSYEQYF	TRBJ2-7	TRBV6-5	NA	NA
TGTGCCAGCAGCCAAACTCTAGCGGGAGGAGGTTCCGGGGAGCTGTTTTTT	CASSQTLAGGGSGELFF	TRBJ2-2	TRBV3-1/TRBV3-2	NA	TRBD2
TGTGCCAGCAGCCAAGTAGGCAGGGCCAGCACAGATACGCAGTATTTT	CASSQVGRASTDTQYF	TRBJ2-3	TRBV14	NA	NA
TGTGCCAGCAGCGAAGGACAGCCGAACACTGAAGCTTTCTTT	CASSEGQPNTEAFF	TRBJ1-1	TRBV6-1	NA	NA
TGTGCCAGTAGTCAGATTCTCTACTATGGCTACACCTTC	CASSQILYYGYTF	TRBJ1-2	TRBV19	NA	NA
TGTGCCAGCAGCTTACGAACCTCAGGGGGCGAGCACTACGAGCAGTACTTC	CASSLRTSGGEHYEQYF	TRBJ2-7	TRBV4-2	NA	TRBD1
TGTGCCAGCAGCATCAGCGGAGTCACAGATACGCAGTATTTT	CASSISGVTDTQYF	TRBJ2-3	TRBV7-2	NA	NA
TGCGCCAGCAGCCTGGGACTGAGTAATGAAAAACTGTTTTTT	CASSLGLSNEKLFF	TRBJ1-4	TRBV5-1	NA	NA
TGCGCCAGCAGCTTGGCGGGGAACTGGGACACCATATATTTT	CASSLAGNWDTIYF	TRBJ1-3	TRBV5-1	once	NA